A selection of T cell receptor beta chains follows, all from one sample in a study of PD-1 blockade in classical Hodgkin lymphoma. Profiled with immunoSEQ multiplex PCR; TCRdb holds only in-frame clones, not every one. The sample shows tens of thousands of clones, about 94% of them seen only once. Sequenced input: peripheral blood mononuclear cells (PBMCs). The receptors derive from a human donor with classical Hodgkin lymphoma. CDR3s include the opening cysteine and the closing phenylalanine or tryptophan. A clone size is listed for some rows: how often the clone was seen (once, few, many), or a class if it is expanded.

abundance	v_gene	j_gene	CDR3aa
once	TRBV7-9	TRBJ2-7	CASSLGQGEPSYEQYF
once	TRBV29-1	TRBJ2-7	CSVEEGQDRGAPYEQYF
.	TRBV19	TRBJ1-5	CASSIVPGNQPQHF
.	TRBV10-3	TRBJ2-1	CAISAWEAVNYNEQFF
.	TRBV6-5	TRBJ1-4	CASSSNSYGNEKLFF
.	TRBV9	TRBJ2-5	CASSVAGGKAQYF
.	TRBV4-3	TRBJ2-7	CASSQGTSRGTSDEQYF
once	TRBV4-1	TRBJ1-2	CASAFDGRNLPRYGYTF
.	TRBV11-2	TRBJ2-1	CASSLERASHQQFF
.	TRBV5-1	TRBJ1-5	CASSRDFDQPQHF
.	TRBV4-3	TRBJ1-3	CASSQEWGPGNTIYF
.	TRBV5-4	TRBJ1-2	CASSRVGGGNGYTF
.	TRBV13	TRBJ2-1	CASSTQGLGEQFF
.	TRBV7-9	TRBJ1-4	CASSWRAGGEKLFF
.	TRBV19	TRBJ1-5	CASSYPSRPDQPQHF
.	TRBV19	TRBJ2-6	CASSGVNSGANVLTF
.	TRBV28	TRBJ2-5	CASSLMTSLVETQYF
.	TRBV5-5	TRBJ1-2	CASSLAWTVTSNYGYTF
.	TRBV28	TRBJ1-2	CASSSPGRYYGYTF
.	TRBV7-2	TRBJ2-1	CASRRIAEQFF
.	TRBV11-2	TRBJ2-5	CASSLGRQVQETQYF
.	TRBV6-5	TRBJ1-1	CASSYNRDTEAFF
few	TRBV19	TRBJ2-2	CASSSGWLAGGTGELFF
.	TRBV15	TRBJ2-6	CATSRDTSGANVLTF
.	TRBV2	TRBJ1-4	CASSYEDRDATNEKLFF
.	TRBV4-3	TRBJ2-3	CASSQISGGASGTDTQYF
.	TRBV19	TRBJ1-2	CASSSALQVYYGYTF
.	TRBV7-9	TRBJ1-6	CASSPSAGAYNSPLHF
.	TRBV19	TRBJ1-5	CASSLRGTGNQPQHF
.	TRBV6-5	TRBJ1-1	CASSYFRGTEAFF
.	TRBV29-1	TRBJ1-3	CSVSITRDTIYF
.	TRBV10-2	TRBJ1-5	CASSETDRGRHQPQHF
.	TRBV5-1	TRBJ2-5	CASSLGGPAGAWETQYF
.	TRBV28	TRBJ1-2	CASSLEGLGWGYGYTF
.	TRBV5-6	TRBJ2-5	CASSLGLELKTQYF
.	TRBV6-4	TRBJ2-3	CASSAGGGATDTQYF
.	TRBV6-1	TRBJ2-5	CASSGQEQETQYF
once	TRBV9	TRBJ2-3	CASSVASTDTQYF
.	TRBV5-6	TRBJ2-3	CASSSSPSGGWDTQYF
.	TRBV11-2	TRBJ1-3	CASSPLDRGPSGNTIYF
few	TRBV6-4	TRBJ1-4	CASSPLPGQRPRLGEKLFF
.	TRBV28	TRBJ2-2	CASRPGQGAPGITGELFF
.	TRBV7-8	TRBJ1-5	CASSAIDSRNQPQHF
.	TRBV4-3	TRBJ2-3	CASSQGLRPRGGGTDTQYF
.	TRBV28	TRBJ1-1	CASSLYTEAFF
.	TRBV28	TRBJ2-7	CASTVRNTYEQYF
once	TRBV2	TRBJ2-1	CASSDQGGSYNEQFF
.	TRBV6-6	TRBJ1-5	CASKGRTGDQPQHF
.	TRBV6-4	TRBJ2-1	CASSPTSGGAGEQFF
.	TRBV7-9	TRBJ2-7	CASSLMVGPYEQYF
.	TRBV7-2	TRBJ1-2	CASSLEVGLAVYGYTF
once	TRBV7-8	TRBJ2-3	CASSPEWGPYTDTQYF